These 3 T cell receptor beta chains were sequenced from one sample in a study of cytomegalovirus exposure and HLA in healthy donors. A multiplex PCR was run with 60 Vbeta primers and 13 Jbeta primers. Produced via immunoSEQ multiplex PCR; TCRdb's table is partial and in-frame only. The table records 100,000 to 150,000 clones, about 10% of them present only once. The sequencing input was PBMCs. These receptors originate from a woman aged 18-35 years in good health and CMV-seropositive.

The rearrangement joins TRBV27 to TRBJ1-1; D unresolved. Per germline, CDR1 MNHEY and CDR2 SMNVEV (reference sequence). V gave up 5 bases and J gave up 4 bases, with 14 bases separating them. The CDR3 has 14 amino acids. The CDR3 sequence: CASSPAGGSTEAFF. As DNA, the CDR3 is TGTGCCAGCAGTCCCGCGGGTGGGAGCACTGAAGCTTTCTTT.

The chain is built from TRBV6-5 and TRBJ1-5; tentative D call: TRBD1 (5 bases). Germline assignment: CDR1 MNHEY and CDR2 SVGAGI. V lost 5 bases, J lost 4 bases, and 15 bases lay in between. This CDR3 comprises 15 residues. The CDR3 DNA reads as TGTGCCAGCAGTCCCACCCAGGGTCGGAATCAGCCCCAGCATTTT. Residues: CASSPTQGRNQPQHF.

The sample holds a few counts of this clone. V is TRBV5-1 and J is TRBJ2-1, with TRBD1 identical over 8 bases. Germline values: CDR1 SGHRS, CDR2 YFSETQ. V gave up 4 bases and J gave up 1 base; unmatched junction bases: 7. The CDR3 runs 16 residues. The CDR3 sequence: CASSGYDRGSYNEQFF. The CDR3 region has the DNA TGCGCCAGCAGCGGATACGACAGGGGTTCCTACAATGAGCAGTTCTTC.